A single T cell receptor beta chain is shown here with its context. The sample holds a few counts of this clonotype. No antigen is known for it. Base qualities are missing; no much larger clone stands one base away. The data belong to a study of CD8+CD57+ T cells in acquired aplastic anemia listed by TCRdb under 2018. For the wider study: DNA extracted from sorted CD4+ and CD8+ cells had a mean of roughly 3 ug, with a range of roughly 0.18 to 27.4 ug. Mean read counts for healthy donor samples were about 10 million for CD4+ cells and under 14 million for CD8+ cells. Beyond this particular receptor, the publication reports: Between patients and healthy controls, no significant difference in CD8+ Simpson's diversity was found (P=0.060). Some 30 CD8+ CDR3 sequences were shared between patients and controls but appeared highly expressed in patients and within their immunodominant clones.

Profiling of TCR beta VDJ combinations and CDR3 sequences used genomic DNA as the template. An Illumina HiSeq 2000 was used for TCR repertoire sequencing. The study's own analysis went as follows. TRBV/TRBJ rearrangement plots, CDR3 size and DJ length profiles, and Simpson's diversity index were used to evaluate the repertoires. The immunodominant clone was defined as the most abundant DNA sequence in deep sequencing data. CDR3 amino acid sequences were screened for sharing across subjects and were compared with published repertoires and the VDJdb database. TCRdb itself trimmed the public reads at Q25 with fastp, ran MiXCR and retained productive beta chains. Each record represents a unique CDR3 protein, reported with the most common genes and DNA among its rows. The V and J calls come from TCRdb's annotation, not from the publication. The sample table records about 220,000 distinct CDR3 sequences; approximately 35% of these occur just once. 0.95% to 1.2% of the sample is taken by the ten largest.

TCR repertoires of sorted CD4+ and CD8+ blood T cells from severe aplastic anemia patients and healthy subjects were deep-sequenced in the study. Ficoll-Paque density gradient centrifugation was used to isolate peripheral blood mononuclear cells. Before DNA extraction, CD4+ and CD8+ T cells were sorted by FACS or by magnetic beads. Reading from cysteine to phenylalanine, the CDR3 counts 15 amino acids. Only the CDR3 part of the read is kept: 45 bases, read in frame from the first base. Germline trimming amounts to 8 bases on V and 7 bases on J, with 16 as the count of junction bases outside the gene matches. CDR1 and CDR2 (MNHNS, SASEGT) derive from the germline V gene.

Sequencing was performed on sorted CD4+, CD8+, or CD8+CD57+ T cells (not recorded which) from PBMCs. The chain uses TRBV6-1 and TRBJ1-2, and 7 junctional nucleotides match TRBD1. This TCR was sampled from a human donor in good health, serving as a control. The CDR3 protein is CASLPRGGAEAGYTF. The nucleotide sequence reads as follows: TGTGCCAGCCTCCCGCGAGGGGGCGCCGAGGCTGGCTACACCTTC.